This T cell receptor beta chain is from a study of tumor-infiltrating lymphocytes in primary liver carcinoma. Study-level points and caveats: A significantly higher top-250-clone fraction was recorded for tumors than for blood (p = 0.039).

V lost 6 bases to trimming and J lost 4 bases, with 10 bases between them. The CDR3 loop spans 13 amino acids. This clonotype was counted many times. Its antigen is as yet unknown. This may arise from a read error, as a much more abundant clone is one base away. A primer matching the constant region was used to make TCR beta cDNA from 450 to 550 ng of total RNA. Slightly modified ARM-PCR served as the procedure for the TCR beta libraries. These libraries came from three rounds of nested multiplex PCR. Investigators reported that the first two PCR rounds, at 10 cycles each, used TRBV1-TRBV30 forward primers with a C-beta reverse primer. In TCRdb, the multiplex PCR reads were re-called with MiXCR into one record per CDR3 protein. The repertoire has 48,000 or so distinct CDR3 sequences, about 70% of them found once; the top ten carry about 30%. The source material, about 18-33 mg of unsorted bulk tissue, was used to co-extract RNA and DNA.

The specimen was liver tumor tissue from sampling region 3. Subset given: tumor region T3, left-lateral pole. The chain carries TRBV12-3 or TRBV12-4 and TRBJ2-1; D is unresolved. The source of this sequence is a man aged 40-50 years with primary liver carcinoma and hepatitis B virus infection. The CDR3 DNA reads TGTGCCAGCAGACTCCAAGGGTACAATGAGCAGTTCTTC. As protein: CASRLQGYNEQFF.